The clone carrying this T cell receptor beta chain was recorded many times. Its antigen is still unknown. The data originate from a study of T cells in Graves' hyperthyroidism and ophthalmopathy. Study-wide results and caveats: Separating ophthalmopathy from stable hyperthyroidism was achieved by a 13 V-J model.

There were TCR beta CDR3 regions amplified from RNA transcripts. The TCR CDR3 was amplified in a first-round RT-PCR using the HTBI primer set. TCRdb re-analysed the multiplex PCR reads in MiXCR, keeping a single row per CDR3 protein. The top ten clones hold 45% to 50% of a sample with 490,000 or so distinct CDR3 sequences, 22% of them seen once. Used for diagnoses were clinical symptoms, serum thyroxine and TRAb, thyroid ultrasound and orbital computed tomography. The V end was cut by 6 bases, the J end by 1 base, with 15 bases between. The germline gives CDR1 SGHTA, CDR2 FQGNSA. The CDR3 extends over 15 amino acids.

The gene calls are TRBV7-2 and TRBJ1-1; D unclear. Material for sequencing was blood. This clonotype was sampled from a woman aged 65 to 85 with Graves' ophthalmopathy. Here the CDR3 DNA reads TGTGCCAGCAGGGCAAGGGCCCCAAAGAACACTGAAGCTTTCTTT. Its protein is CASRARAPKNTEAFF.